One TCR beta chain is described in this entry. Its antigen is as yet unknown. The data originate from a study of OX40 agonist ivuxolimab in advanced cancers. Looking at the study overall: Patients receiving dose escalation had hepatocellular carcinoma, melanoma, renal cell or head and neck cancer.

Clones were read by immunoSEQ multiplex PCR, and TCRdb kept only the in-frame ones, dropping some. The sample shows about 26,000 clones, around 90% of them seen only once. Researchers took blood at baseline, on cycle 4 day 1, and on cycle 7 day 1. Study-level results: Also present in some nonresponders was a low level of normalized T-cell clonal expansion. The antigen specificity of the peripheral T cells (those that were expanded) was not determined.

This receptor was identified in an adult with an advanced solid tumor such as melanoma, head and neck, liver or kidney cancer. The material sequenced was CD4+ or CD8+ T cells sorted from blood, taken in a trial of the OX40 agonist ivuxolimab.

CDR3 coding DNA: TGTGCCAGCAGCTTAGGTCAGGGCAGCAATCAGCCCCAGCATTTT. This sequence encodes CASSLGQGSNQPQHF. This chain joins TRBV7-8 and TRBJ1-5; the D gene is possibly TRBD1 (5 bases). The CDR3 is 15 residues long. Germline CDR1 and CDR2: SGHVS and FQNEAQ. V dropped 1 base and J dropped 1 base, with 8 bases sitting between them.